This T cell receptor beta chain emerged from a study of vaccination and CD4 T cells after COVID-19. Study-wide context: Collection of post-COVID samples occurred a median approximately 97 days after diagnosis, spanning a range of 35 to 161. Cellular stimulation was performed using overlapping spike peptides derived from SARS-CoV-2, HCoV-NL63, HCoV-OC43 and HCoV-229E.

Sequence data for DNA of cultured CD4+ T cells were generated by the Oncomine TCR Beta short-read assay. Genomic DNA was drawn out of CD4+ T cells grown in culture. TCRdb analysed the PCR reads with MiXCR anew, one entry per CDR3 protein. The data hold some 7,000 distinct CDR3 sequences, with 33% observed a single time. V shed 5 bases and J shed 6 bases, with 11 bases lying between them. Germline V gene data show CDR1 as SGHVS and CDR2 as FNYEAQ. There are 12 residues in the CDR3. This clonotype was seen only a few times. Its specificity is unknown. Treatment reported: approximately nine-day PBMC culture with coronavirus spike peptide pools or control peptides (ViraFEST assay). Before the COVID-19 pandemic (2011-2018), CD4+ T cells were obtained from the unexposed donor. Upon completion of about 11 days of culture, CD4+ T cells were isolated via negative selection. Cell supply allowing, SARS-CoV-2 S/N and four cold-coronavirus spikes probed unexposed-donor CD4+ T cells.

This chain connects TRBV7-6 to TRBJ2-7; D not resolved. This TCR came from a human donor in good health. Sequencing input: CD4+ T cells from blood, cultured in vitro. CDR3 residues: CASSHRGGEQYF. DNA of the CDR3: TGTGCCAGCAGCCACAGAGGCGGCGAGCAGTACTTC.